The present T cell receptor (beta chain) was sequenced within a study of CD8 T cells in Susac syndrome (dated by TCRdb to between 2018 and 2021). In terms of the full investigation: Repertoire sequencing was used to test whether CD8+ T cell activation and differentiation in Susac syndrome was antigen driven.

RNA was extracted using the RNeasy kit, and roughly 0.5 to 1 microgram was reverse transcribed with random hexamers. The immunoSEQ multiplex PCR assay, covering 54 Vbeta and 13 Jbeta segments, was used to amplify TCR beta CDR3 regions. Bias from PCR amplification was corrected by using a synthetic template baseline for primer optimization and for computational correction. As for how the authors treated the data: Reads were assigned to V, D and J genes according to IMGT and analyzed in immunoSEQ Analyzer, with only productive sequences retained. To calculate clonality, Shannon entropy was normalized by log2 of the number of productive unique sequences and then subtracted from one. For each patient and control, public and private clones were evaluated within the 100 most prevalent clones. Susac-specific clones were defined as absent from healthy and MS cohorts, 800 to 1,200 published viral clones and other ImmuneACCESS disease sequences. Clones were called with MiXCR by TCRdb after fastp trimmed the public reads at Q25, and only in-frame beta chains were retained. Rows are unified per CDR3 protein, each entry keeping the most common DNA and genes. TCRdb's processing, not the authors' own work, is the source of the V and J calls. Counted in this sample were about 200,000 distinct CDR3 sequences; 95% of them appeared once. In total, the top ten clones hold 0.08% to 0.11% of the sample.

What the work shows at the level of the full study, not this receptor alone: The TCR sequencing and HLA analysis was acknowledged to have included a relatively small number of individuals.

V gives up 6 bases and J gives up 8 bases, and the segment between their germline ends measures 16 bases. CDR1 SQVTM and CDR2 ANQGSEA are derived from the germline V gene. Inclusive of the bounding cysteine and phenylalanine, the CDR3 is 12 residues long. Only CDR3 DNA remains: 36 bases, in frame from the first base. Peripheral blood CD8+ and CD4+ T cells from healthy donors, Susac syndrome patients and multiple sclerosis patients were profiled using high-throughput TCR beta sequencing. Healthy donors were included as age- and sex-matched controls. Bulk CD8+ and CD4+ T cells were purified by magnetic negative isolation, while CD8+ TEMRA cells were enriched using FACS. Blood was drawn into EDTA tubes, processed within 24 hours, and PBMCs were isolated by density gradient centrifugation. PBMCs destined for TCR sequencing were cryopreserved in liquid nitrogen and later thawed in a 37 °C water bath. A purity of at least 90% was achieved for sorted or isolated CD4+, CD8+ and CD8+ TEMRA cells.

This clonotype was recorded once. Its recognized antigen is unknown. The record has no base qualities; no much larger clone is one base away. Support from one read is weak. The source of this sequence is a human donor in good health. Source material: CD4+ T cells from PBMCs. The chain is made from TRBV29-1 and TRBJ1-2; a weak D assignment points to TRBD1 (6 bases agree). The base sequence is TGCAGCGTGACCGGGACATTGGGAGGCTACACCTTC. Its protein reads: CSVTGTLGGYTF.